These T cell receptor beta chains were read from a single sample in a study of CD8 T cells in ankylosing spondylitis. TCRdb re-derived calls from the 5' RACE reads in MiXCR, one entry per CDR3 protein. The sample records roughly 240,000 distinct CDR3 sequences, roughly 32% being singletons. The sequencing sample was made of blood, either unsorted or a sorted T cell fraction (not recorded which). The source is a male donor with ankylosing spondylitis or in good health (not recorded which). Each CDR3 is given with its conserved first and last residue. The D gene is left open where the match is weak. A row's size may be missing; if present it is once, few, many or a size class.

CDR3nt,CDR3aa,v_gene,d_gene,abundance,j_gene
TGTGCCAGCAGCTCCCGAACCGACAGGGGGATCGGTGAGCAGTTCTTC,CASSSRTDRGIGEQFF,TRBV7-3,TRBD1,-,TRBJ2-1
TGTGCCAGCACCGGGGCCAGGAGGCGTGAAGCTTTCTTT,CASTGARRREAFF,TRBV2,-,few,TRBJ1-1
TGTGCCAGCAGTTTAAACAGGGGCACTGAAGCTTTCTTT,CASSLNRGTEAFF,TRBV27,TRBD1,few,TRBJ1-1
TGTGCCATCAGTGAGTCGGTGGGGAAAGAGACCCAGTACTTC,CAISESVGKETQYF,TRBV10-3,-,-,TRBJ2-5
TGTGCCATCAGTGACGTAGCGGGGAGCACAGATACGCAGTATTTT,CAISDVAGSTDTQYF,TRBV10-3,TRBD2,few,TRBJ2-3
TGTGCCAGCAGCCCCGAGGACCAAGAGACCCAGTACTTC,CASSPEDQETQYF,TRBV7-9,-,few,TRBJ2-5
TGTGCCACCAGCAGTCCAGGGGCAACTAATGAAAAACTGTTTTTT,CATSSPGATNEKLFF,TRBV15,-,-,TRBJ1-4
TGCAGCGTGGAGGGGGCGCACAATGAGCAGTTCTTC,CSVEGAHNEQFF,TRBV29-1,-,-,TRBJ2-1
TGTGCCAGCAGTTTAGCGGGGGGAATAGAAGATACGCAGTATTTT,CASSLAGGIEDTQYF,TRBV12-3/TRBV12-4,-,-,TRBJ2-3
TGTGCCACCAGCAGAGAAAGCGGAGGCACAGATACGCAGTATTTT,CATSRESGGTDTQYF,TRBV15,-,few,TRBJ2-3
TGTGCCAGCTCACCACCAGAGGGGTCCTACACCTTC,CASSPPEGSYTF,TRBV18,-,few,TRBJ1-2
TGCAGTGCTCAACTGAGGCAGAAAACAGATACGCAGTATTTT,CSAQLRQKTDTQYF,TRBV20-1,-,many,TRBJ2-3
TGCAGCGTTGAGTCAGGGCCCGAGCAGTACTTC,CSVESGPEQYF,TRBV29-1,-,many,TRBJ2-7
TGCGCCAGCAGCCAAGATGGGACACGGGAGGGTAGGACTGAAGCTTTCTTT,CASSQDGTREGRTEAFF,TRBV4-1,-,-,TRBJ1-1
TGTGCCAGCAGCACCGCCGGGCGACCAACTAATGAAAAACTGTTTTTT,CASSTAGRPTNEKLFF,TRBV27,-,few,TRBJ1-4
TGCAGTGCGGCTAGAAGCGGGGGGGCCCCCTACAATGAGCAGTTCTTC,CSAARSGGAPYNEQFF,TRBV20-1,TRBD2,once,TRBJ2-1
TGTGCCAGCAGCCCAGCCAGGTCTAATAATTCACCCCTCCACTTT,CASSPARSNNSPLHF,TRBV12-3/TRBV12-4,-,-,TRBJ1-6
TGTGCCAGCAGCTTGGAGGTACAGGGCCTCAACAATGAGCAGTTCTTC,CASSLEVQGLNNEQFF,TRBV5-5,-,-,TRBJ2-1
TGTGCCACCAGCGGGCTCGACGGTGCAACTAATGAAAAACTGTTTTTT,CATSGLDGATNEKLFF,TRBV15,-,few,TRBJ1-4
TGTGCCAGCAGTTTAGGAACCCACAATGAGCAGTTCTTC,CASSLGTHNEQFF,TRBV12-3/TRBV12-4,-,-,TRBJ2-1
TGCAGCGTGGATGAGGAGCCCTATGGCTACACCTTC,CSVDEEPYGYTF,TRBV29-1,-,-,TRBJ1-2
TGTGCCAGCAGTGCAACTCAGGGCGGGGAGCTGTTTTTT,CASSATQGGELFF,TRBV6-4,-,-,TRBJ2-2
TGTGCCAGCAGACCTCCCGGCACCGGGGAGCTGTTTTTT,CASRPPGTGELFF,TRBV6-4,-,few,TRBJ2-2
TGCGCCAGCAGCCCATCGCCCGCCTCGTATGGCTACACCTTC,CASSPSPASYGYTF,TRBV5-1,-,few,TRBJ1-2
TGCAGTGCTAGGAGCGGGGACAATGAGCAGTTCTTC,CSARSGDNEQFF,TRBV20-1,TRBD2,-,TRBJ2-1
TGTGCCAGCAGAGCAGGGACTCTGGGCACAGATACGCAGTATTTT,CASRAGTLGTDTQYF,TRBV6-1,-,-,TRBJ2-3
TGTGCCACCAGCAGAATCTCCGGGATCCCCGAGCAGTACTTC,CATSRISGIPEQYF,TRBV15,-,-,TRBJ2-7
TGTGCCAGCAGCTTAACCCCAGGGTTGTCGAATGAGCAGTTCTTC,CASSLTPGLSNEQFF,TRBV7-6,-,few,TRBJ2-1
TGCAGTGCTAGAGATCCCGACTACAAAGATACGCAGTATTTT,CSARDPDYKDTQYF,TRBV20-1,-,few,TRBJ2-3
TGTGCCAGCGGGACAGTATATGGCTACACCTTC,CASGTVYGYTF,TRBV28,TRBD1,once,TRBJ1-2